The following is a T cell receptor (beta chain) sequence with its context. This sample is part of a study of blood T cell repertoires in COVID-19. Sequenced by immunoSEQ multiplex PCR; TCRdb stores in-frame clones only, minus some. The sample has some 150,000 clones, 84% seen once. The germline CDR1 and CDR2 sequences are PRHDT and FYEKMQ (reference sequence). The CDR3 has 15 residues. V shed 6 bases, J shed 2 bases, and the junction held 6 bases outside the gene matches. This chain connects TRBV13 to TRBJ2-3; 9 positions match TRBD1. The sample comprised PBMCs or T cells enriched from blood (not recorded which). This receptor was obtained from a woman aged 45-59 years who had been exposed to COVID-19. CDR3 sequence: CASRHRGLSTDTQYF. CDR3 in DNA: TGTGCCAGCAGACACAGGGGGCTTTCCACAGATACGCAGTATTTT.